This T cell receptor beta chain was captured in a study of blood T cell repertoires in COVID-19. About the study: COVID-19 samples from acute and convalescent phases originated in the United States, Italy and Spain. In each case, the material was cDNA or gDNA derived from T cells, B-cell-depleted T cells, or PBMCs.

From germline, CDR1 is SGHTA and CDR2 FQGNSA. Trimming took off 5 bases at V and 4 bases at J, with 17 bases between the two ends. CDR3 length equals 16 residues. The authors' processing: Amplified reference gene primers provided the basis for estimating nucleated cell counts. Sequencing used immunoSEQ multiplex PCR; TCRdb keeps in-frame clones, though not all of them. That table is the source of V, J and clone size, and D and trimming were worked out from the DNA. The profile shows 250,000 or so clones, roughly nine tenths of them singletons. This clone was seen a handful of times. Sample: peripheral blood. The receptor comes from a man in his sixties with acute or convalescent COVID-19. This chain connects TRBV7-2 to TRBJ1-4; D not certain. As DNA, the CDR3 is TGTGCCAGCAGCGCCAACCCTCCGAGCATTAATGAAAAACTGTTTTTT. It yields the protein CASSANPPSINEKLFF.